These 14 T cell receptor beta chains share one sample of origin, sequenced in a study of OX40 agonist ivuxolimab in advanced cancers. The library was prepared using the immunoSEQ multiplex PCR assay. TCRdb re-hosts the immuneACCESS table, in-frame sequences only. Its copies lack some clones; in the studies checked, an unresolved V gene accounts for under half of them, and the cause for the rest is not known. A total of 20,000 to 25,000 clones appear in this sample, approximately 87% of them only once. More than 20% of the sample is in the top ten clones. The sequences come from CD4+ or CD8+ T cells sorted from blood, collected in a trial of the OX40 agonist ivuxolimab. Source of these receptors: an adult with an advanced solid tumor such as melanoma, head and neck, liver or kidney cancer.

This chain links TRBV9 with TRBJ2-5, with a possible D match to TRBD2 (5 bases). V lost 2 bases and J 2 bases, leaving 16 bases between the germline ends. The germline CDR1 and CDR2 sequences are SGDLS and YYNGEE. The CDR3 has 16 amino acids. This chain's CDR3 is CASSVTTRDLQETQYF. For the CDR3, the DNA is TGTGCCAGCAGCGTCACCACTAGAGACCTACAAGAGACCCAGTACTTC.

In DNA form, the CDR3 reads TGTGCCAGCAGTGCCACAGGAACTCATCAGCCCCAGCATTTT. The encoded protein is CASSATGTHQPQHF. The chain links TRBV27 to TRBJ1-5; D is possibly TRBD1 (5 bases). The CDR3 contains 14 residues. CDR1 is MNHEY, CDR2 SMNVEV, per germline (reference sequence). V lost 5 bases and J 5 bases, leaving 13 bases between the germline ends.

The rearrangement links TRBV4-1 to TRBJ2-2; unclear D gene. Germline V gives CDR1 MGHRA, CDR2 YSYEKL. This CDR3 is built from 15 residues. V was pared by 0 bases and J by 7 bases, with 12 bases between. The DNA for the CDR3 is TGCGCCAGCAGCCAAGAGTCACTTGAGTACGGGGAGCTGTTTTTT. It encodes CASSQESLEYGELFF.

V usage is TRBV19 and J usage is TRBJ2-4; D not certain. Germline V gives CDR1 LNHDA, CDR2 SQIVND (reference sequence). V was cut by 0 bases and J by 7 bases, with 13 bases left in between. The CDR3 contains 15 residues. CDR3 residues: CASSIDPPELNIQYF. The CDR3 DNA sequence: TGTGCCAGTAGTATAGATCCCCCAGAGTTGAACATTCAGTACTTC.

J is TRBJ1-3 and V is TRBV4-3, with unresolved D. The CDR3 consists of 15 residues. CDR1 and CDR2 from the germline V gene are LGHNA and YSLEER. Trimming took 5 bases from V and 4 from J, leaving 15 bases between them. Here the CDR3 reads CASSGSRSPGNTIYF. The CDR3 nucleotides read TGCGCCAGCAGCGGTTCCAGGAGTCCAGGAAACACCATATATTTT.

V usage is TRBV28 and J usage is TRBJ1-3; tentative D call: TRBD1 (6 bases). From germline, CDR1 is MDHEN and CDR2 SYDVKM. The CDR3 covers 14 residues. V lost 6 bases to trimming and J lost 4 bases, with 13 bases between them. Here the CDR3 reads CASSSTGLGNTIYF. DNA for the CDR3: TGTGCCAGCAGCTCTACAGGGCTAGGAAACACCATATATTTT.

The chain has TRBV5-4 and TRBJ2-5; TRBD1 agrees at 10 bases. The CDR3 totals 14 residues. J gave up 4 bases and V 4 bases, and 4 bases lay outside the gene matches. Germline loops: CDR1 SGHNT, CDR2 YYREEE (reference sequence). CDR3 nucleotide sequence: TGTGCCAGCAGCGAGACAGGGGGCTTAGAGACCCAGTACTTC. Residues: CASSETGGLETQYF.

V and J are TRBV9 and TRBJ2-1, with TRBD2 identical over 14 bases. Trimming took 6 bases from V and 7 from J; bases not matched to a gene: 12. CDR3 length: 17 residues. Looked up from germline, CDR1 is SGDLS and CDR2 is YYNGEE. CDR3 in DNA: TGTGCCAGCACCCCTGGGACTAGCGGGGGCCCGGGGAATGAGCAGTTCTTC. Encoded protein: CASTPGTSGGPGNEQFF.

The chain couples TRBV6-5 to TRBJ1-5, with 8 bases fitting TRBD1. V gave up 0 bases and J gave up 7 bases; unmatched junction bases: 5. The CDR3 is 15 amino acids. Germline assignment: CDR1 MNHEY and CDR2 SVGAGI. Written as DNA, the CDR3 is TGTGCCAGCAGTTACTCGGGAGACAGGGGACAGCCCCAGCATTTT. Protein: CASSYSGDRGQPQHF.

The gene calls are TRBV7-9 and TRBJ2-5; D perhaps matches TRBD1 (6 bases). TRBJ2-7 matches the DNA end more closely, so the J call is doubtful. The CDR3 is 15 residues long. CDR1 SEHNR and CDR2 FQNEAQ come from the germline V gene (reference sequence). CDR3 residues: CASSLGRQAGDEQYF. CDR3 sequence (DNA): TGTGCCAGCAGCTTGGGGAGACAGGCCGGGGACGAGCAGTACTTC.

The chain couples TRBV4-3 to TRBJ2-7; no definite D call. CDR3 length: 15 amino acids. Germline CDR1 LGHNA, CDR2 YSLEER. V lost 0 bases, J lost 4 bases, and 13 bases lay in between. Written as DNA, the CDR3 is TGCGCCAGCAGCCAAGATCCTTCCCGTGGATACGAGCAGTACTTC. Amino acids: CASSQDPSRGYEQYF.

This clone was found once. Because the CDR3 is missing its conserved closing phenylalanine or tryptophan, this is likely a read error. This chain connects TRBV5-6 to TRBJ1-6; no definite D call. The CDR3 has 13 residues. Germline-derived CDR1 and CDR2 are SGHDT and YYEEEE. Trimming cost V 2 bases and J 8 bases, with 8 bases left between them. The CDR3 region is CASSFHPDSPLHL. The CDR3 nucleotides read TGTGCCAGCAGCTTCCATCCAGATTCACCCCTCCACCTT.

The rearrangement uses TRBV27 and TRBJ1-3; D is undetermined. Germline CDR1 reads MNHEY; CDR2 reads SMNVEV (reference sequence). The germline V and J ends were trimmed by 2 bases and 4 bases, with 6 bases remaining between them. There are 13 residues in the CDR3. CDR3 region: CASSLRPGNTIYF. The CDR3 DNA reads TGTGCCAGCAGTTTAAGGCCGGGAAACACCATATATTTT.

This clone was seen just once. The J gene is TRBJ2-7, the V gene TRBV6-6, with D perhaps matching TRBD1 or TRBD2 (5 bases each). Germline V CDR1 and CDR2: MNHNY, SVGAGI (reference sequence). V gave up 4 bases and J gave up 0 bases, with 7 bases separating them. The CDR3 spans 13 residues. CDR3 bases: TGTGCCAGCAGTTCCGGGACCTCCTACGAGCAGTACTTC. This codes for CASSSGTSYEQYF.